This TCR beta chain was observed in a study of blood T cell repertoires in COVID-19. As for the study in general: The cDNA or gDNA used as material had been derived from T cells, B-cell-depleted T cells, or PBMCs.

The authors' processing: Nucleated cell counts were estimated from reference gene primer amplification. Assay used: immunoSEQ multiplex PCR; TCRdb lists only in-frame clones, some missing. V, J and clone size were drawn from that table, and D and trimming were deduced from the DNA. Among 100,000 or so clones, around 74% were seen once, and the ten largest hold 19%. Material: peripheral blood. This receptor was identified in a woman aged 70 to 79 with acute or convalescent COVID-19.

CDR3 sequence reads: CVGDRRNDDGYTF. As DNA, the CDR3 is TGCGTCGGGGACAGAAGAAACGACGATGGCTACACCTTC. This chain links TRBV29-1 with TRBJ1-2; 7 bases map to TRBD1. Germline CDR1 reads SQVTM; CDR2 reads ANQGSEA. This CDR3 has 13 residues.